This T cell receptor (beta chain) was observed in a study of T cell responses to AZD1222 COVID-19 vaccine (dated by TCRdb to the early 2020s). For context, the study as a whole: TCR sequencing was performed for about 240 trial participants, of whom about 200 were given two doses of AZD1222 and some 26 were given two doses of MenACWY control vaccine. Trial participants were enrolled into age subgroups of 18-55, 56-69 and 70-plus years, which contained about 150, 27 and 61 TCR-sequenced participants, respectively. The research as a whole found: No day 14 peak-response samples were available, so repertoires were characterized only after the peak T cell response. Participants were mostly white British and included more females than males, and it was suggested by the authors that clonal diversity may have been underestimated. The whole spike protein was spanned by vaccine-associated CD4 TCRs, and dominant responses were seen in regions 160-218 and 743-854. Conclusions about previously exposed vaccinees were limited because only a handful of AZD1222 recipients were SARS-CoV-2 seropositive at baseline. After two AZD1222 doses, both the breadth and the depth of spike-specific TCRs were significantly higher than at day 0 and than in MenACWY recipients. Nearly half of unique spike-specific TCRs reportedly recognized epitopes outside regions mutated in the B.1.351 and B.1.1.7 variants. The 56-69-year group was small, and its depth increase did not reach significance, likely because of low power.

The CDR3 regions of human TCRbeta chains were subjected to immunosequencing. The authors' analysis ran thus. TCRs in the repertoires were matched against a reference library of SARS-CoV-2-specific TCRs that had been generated with the MIRA antigen-specificity platform. Breadth was defined as the fraction of unique TCRs that were SARS-CoV-2-associated. Depth was defined as the fraction of total T cells that were SARS-CoV-2-associated. Using the MIRA data, each spike-specific TCR was assigned both to the spike region to which the TCR was reactive and to a CD4 or CD8 class. Log10-transformed breadth and depth values were compared by one-way ANOVA with Sidak's multiple comparisons tests. Held by TCRdb, this immuneACCESS table contains in-frame sequences only and omits some clones. Under half of the omission traces to an unresolved V gene where checked; the cause of the rest is unknown. That table furnishes V, J and clone size, whereas the DNA furnished D and trimming. The sample table shows 150,000 or so clones, and about nine tenths are seen once. The top ten clones comprise approximately 3.9% of the sample.

Comments on this clone: Its target antigen remains unknown. No base quality values were provided; no much bigger clone lies one nucleotide off.

The time point label corresponds to: about 28 days (+/-7) after the second vaccine dose. AZD1222 recipients given second doses at about 4 weeks or at about 12 weeks were pooled, since spike-specific TCR depth and breadth were not found to differ between the two schedules. The vaccinee samples were drawn from two UK trials, COV001 and COV002, one of which was a single-blind randomized controlled phase 2/3 trial testing AZD1222 (ChAdOx1 nCoV-19) in healthy adults. Trial participant PBMC samples were collected at day 0 and day 28 after the second dose for TCRbeta chain sequencing. The junction carries 16 bases between V and J, which are trimmed by 5 bases and 5 bases respectively. Based on the germline V gene, the CDR1 and CDR2 sequences are MNHEY and SVGEGT. The cysteine opens and the phenylalanine closes a CDR3 of 14 amino acids. Only CDR3 DNA remains: 42 bases, in frame from the first base.

In this chain, TRBV6-2 or TRBV6-3 is recombined with TRBJ2-7; a tentative D call is TRBD2 (6 bases match). The sequence was obtained from an adult who received the AZD1222 COVID-19 vaccine. The specimen was peripheral blood, collected 28 days after the second AZD1222 dose. The nucleotides read TGTGCCAGCAGTCCCGCGGCGGGGTACGACGAGCAGTACTTC. Its protein reads: CASSPAAGYDEQYF.